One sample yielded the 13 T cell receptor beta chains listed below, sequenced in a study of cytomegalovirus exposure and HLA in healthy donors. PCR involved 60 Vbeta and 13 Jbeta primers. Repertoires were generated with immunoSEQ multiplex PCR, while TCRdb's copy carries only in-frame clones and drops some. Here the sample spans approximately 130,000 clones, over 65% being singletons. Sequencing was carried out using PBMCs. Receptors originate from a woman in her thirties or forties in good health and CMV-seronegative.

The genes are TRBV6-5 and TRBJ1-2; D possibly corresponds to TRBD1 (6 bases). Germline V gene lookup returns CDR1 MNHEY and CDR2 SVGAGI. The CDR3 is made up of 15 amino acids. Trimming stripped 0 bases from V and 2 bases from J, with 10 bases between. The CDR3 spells CASSYSAGANYGYTF. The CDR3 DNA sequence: TGTGCCAGCAGTTACTCGGCAGGGGCCAACTATGGCTACACCTTC.

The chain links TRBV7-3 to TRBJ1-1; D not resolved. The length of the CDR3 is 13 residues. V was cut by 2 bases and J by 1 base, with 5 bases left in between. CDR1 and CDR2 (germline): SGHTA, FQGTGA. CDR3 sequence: CASSLERNTEAFF. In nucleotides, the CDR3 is TGTGCCAGCAGCTTAGAGCGGAACACTGAAGCTTTCTTT.

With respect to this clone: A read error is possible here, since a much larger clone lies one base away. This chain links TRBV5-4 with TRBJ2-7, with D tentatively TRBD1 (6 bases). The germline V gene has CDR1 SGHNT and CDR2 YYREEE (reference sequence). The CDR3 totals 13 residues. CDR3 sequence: CASSWDKSYEQYF. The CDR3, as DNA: TGCGCCAGCAGCTGGGACAAGTCCTACGAGCAGTACTTC.

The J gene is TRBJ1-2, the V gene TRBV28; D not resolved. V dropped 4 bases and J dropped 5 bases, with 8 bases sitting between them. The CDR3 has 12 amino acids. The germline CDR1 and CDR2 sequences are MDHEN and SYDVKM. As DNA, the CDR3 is TGTGCCAGCAGTTCTCGCGGGTATGGCTACACCTTC. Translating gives CASSSRGYGYTF.

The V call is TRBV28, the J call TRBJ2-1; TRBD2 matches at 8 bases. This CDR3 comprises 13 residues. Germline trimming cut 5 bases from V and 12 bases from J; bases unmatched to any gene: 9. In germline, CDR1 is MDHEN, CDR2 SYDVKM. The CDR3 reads CASSILLAAGQFF. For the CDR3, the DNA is TGTGCCAGCAGTATCCTACTAGCGGCAGGGCAGTTCTTC.

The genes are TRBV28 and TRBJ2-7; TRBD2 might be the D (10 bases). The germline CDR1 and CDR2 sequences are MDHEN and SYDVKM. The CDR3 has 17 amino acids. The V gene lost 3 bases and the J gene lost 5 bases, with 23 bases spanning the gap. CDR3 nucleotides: TGTGCCAGCAGTTTGGACAGGGGTCTAGCGGGAGACAACGAGCAGTACTTC. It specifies CASSLDRGLAGDNEQYF. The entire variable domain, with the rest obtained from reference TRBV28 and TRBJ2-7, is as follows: DVKVTQSSRYLVKRTGEKVFLECVQDMDHENMFWYRQDPGLGLRLIYFSYDVKMKEKGDIPEGYSVSREKKERFSLILESASTNQTSMYLCASSLDRGLAGDNEQYFGPGTRLTVT.

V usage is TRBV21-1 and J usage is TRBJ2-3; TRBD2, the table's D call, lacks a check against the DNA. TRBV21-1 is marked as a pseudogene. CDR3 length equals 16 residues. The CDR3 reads CASSKRAAPCTDTQYF. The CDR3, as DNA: TGTGCCAGCAGCAAGCGAGCGGCCCCTTGCACAGATACGCAGTATTTT.

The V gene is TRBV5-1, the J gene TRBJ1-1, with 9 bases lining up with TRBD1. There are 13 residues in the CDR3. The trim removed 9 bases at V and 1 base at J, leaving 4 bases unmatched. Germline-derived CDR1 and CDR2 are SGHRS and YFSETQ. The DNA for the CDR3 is TGCGCCACCAAGACAGGGGGGAACACTGAAGCTTTCTTT. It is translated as CATKTGGNTEAFF.

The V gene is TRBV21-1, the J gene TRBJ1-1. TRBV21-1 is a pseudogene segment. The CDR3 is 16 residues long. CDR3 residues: CASTIVPLGGRSEAFF. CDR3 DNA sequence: TGTGCCAGCACCATAGTTCCCCTGGGGGGGCGGAGTGAAGCTTTCTTT.

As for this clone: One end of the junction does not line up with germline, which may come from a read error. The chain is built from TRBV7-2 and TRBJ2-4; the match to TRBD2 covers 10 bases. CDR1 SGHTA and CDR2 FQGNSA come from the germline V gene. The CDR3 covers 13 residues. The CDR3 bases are TGTGCCAGCAGCTCGGGACTAGCGAACAGTCAGTACTTC. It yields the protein CASSSGLANSQYF.

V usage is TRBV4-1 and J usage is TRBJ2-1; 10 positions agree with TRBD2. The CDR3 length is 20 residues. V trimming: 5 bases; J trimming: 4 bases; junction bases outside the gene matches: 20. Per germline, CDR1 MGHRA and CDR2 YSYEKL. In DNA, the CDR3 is TGCGCCAGCAGCAACCAGGGGGCGATTTTGCCTAGCGGGGGATACAATGAGCAGTTCTTC. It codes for CASSNQGAILPSGGYNEQFF.

The CDR3 sequence is CASSYQGGEKLFF. As DNA, the CDR3 is TGTGCCAGCAGTTACCAAGGAGGAGAAAAACTGTTTTTT. The gene calls are TRBV6-5 and TRBJ1-4, with D hard to call. Germline V gives CDR1 MNHEY, CDR2 SVGAGI. The V gene lost 2 bases and the J gene lost 8 bases, with 9 bases spanning the gap. The length of the CDR3 is 13 residues.

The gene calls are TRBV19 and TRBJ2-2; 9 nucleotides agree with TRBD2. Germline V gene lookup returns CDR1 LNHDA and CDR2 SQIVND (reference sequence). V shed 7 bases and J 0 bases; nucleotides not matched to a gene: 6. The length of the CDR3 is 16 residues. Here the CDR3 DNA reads TGTGCCAGTACCCCGGGACTAGCCCCGAACACCGGGGAGCTGTTTTTT. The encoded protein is CASTPGLAPNTGELFF. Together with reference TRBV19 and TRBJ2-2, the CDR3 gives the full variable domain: DGGITQSPKYLFRKEGQNVTLSCEQNLNHDAMYWYRQDPGQGLRLIYYSQIVNDFQKGDIAEGYSVSREKKESFPLTVTSAQKNPTAFYLCASTPGLAPNTGELFFGEGSRLTVL.